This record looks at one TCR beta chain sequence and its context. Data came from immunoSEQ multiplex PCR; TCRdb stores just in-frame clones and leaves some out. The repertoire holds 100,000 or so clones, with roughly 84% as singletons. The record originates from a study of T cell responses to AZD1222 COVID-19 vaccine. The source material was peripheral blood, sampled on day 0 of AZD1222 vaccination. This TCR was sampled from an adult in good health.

The CDR3: CSGDVRGIETQYF. DNA of the CDR3: TGCAGCGGGGACGTTCGGGGAATCGAGACCCAGTACTTC. The genes are TRBV29-1 and TRBJ2-5, with D perhaps being TRBD1 or TRBD2 (5 bases each). Germline V gene lookup returns CDR1 SQVTM and CDR2 ANQGSEA. The CDR3 sequence is 13 residues long. The ends were cut back, 7 bases at V and 5 bases at J, with 17 bases in the middle.